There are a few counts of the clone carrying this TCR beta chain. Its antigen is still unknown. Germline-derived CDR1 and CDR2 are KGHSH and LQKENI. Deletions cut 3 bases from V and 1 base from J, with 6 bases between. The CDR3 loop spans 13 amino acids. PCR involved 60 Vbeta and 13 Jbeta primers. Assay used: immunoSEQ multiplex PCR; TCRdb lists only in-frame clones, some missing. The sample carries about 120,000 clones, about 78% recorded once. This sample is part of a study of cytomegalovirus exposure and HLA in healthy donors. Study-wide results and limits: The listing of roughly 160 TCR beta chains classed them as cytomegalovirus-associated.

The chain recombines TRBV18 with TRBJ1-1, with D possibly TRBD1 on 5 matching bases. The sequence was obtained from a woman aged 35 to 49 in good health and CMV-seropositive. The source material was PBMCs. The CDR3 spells CASSPQGNTEAFF. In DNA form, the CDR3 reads TGTGCCAGCTCACCCCAGGGGAACACTGAAGCTTTCTTT.